This paragraph reports one T cell receptor (beta chain). The CDR3 runs to 14 residues. CDR1 is MRHNA and CDR2 is SNTAGT in the germline V gene. V dropped 0 bases and J dropped 7 bases, with 9 bases sitting between them. This sample was included in a study of cytomegalovirus exposure and HLA in healthy donors. Both 60 Vbeta primers and 13 Jbeta primers went into the PCR. Sequencing was performed with immunoSEQ multiplex PCR; in TCRdb, only in-frame clones are kept and a portion is missing. This table holds over 100,000 clones, around 80% found once. Sequencing was performed on PBMCs. The chain recombines TRBV6-4 with TRBJ2-2; tentatively, D is TRBD1 (6 bases). The sequence derives from a man aged 25-45 years in good health and CMV-seropositive. CDR3 loop: CASSDSTQGGELFF. The CDR3 region has the DNA TGTGCCAGCAGTGACTCGACACAGGGCGGGGAGCTGTTTTTT.